This passage covers 25 T cell receptor beta chains from one sample sequenced in a study of blood T cell repertoires in COVID-19. Only in-frame clones appear in the TCRdb table, and some are missing; sequencing was by immunoSEQ multiplex PCR. The sample contains around 260,000 clones, approximately 89% of which appear only once. Sequencing was done on a sample of peripheral blood. The source is a man between 40 and 49 years old who had recovered from COVID-19.

The CDR3 DNA reads as TGTGCCAGCAGCTTGAGCACTAGGATGCCCTACGAGCAGTACTTC. Its protein product is CASSLSTRMPYEQYF. The rearrangement uses TRBV5-4 and TRBJ2-7; maybe TRBD2 (5 bases). The CDR3 has 15 amino acids. Germline V gene sequence: CDR1 SGHNT, CDR2 YYREEE (reference sequence). Trimming shortened V by 1 base and J by 2 bases, and 13 bases separated the two germline ends.

V usage is TRBV2 and J usage is TRBJ1-5; 7 bases fit TRBD1. The junction had 7 bases not matched to a gene; V was cut back by 7 bases and J by 4 bases. In germline, CDR1 is SNHLY, CDR2 FYNNEI. This CDR3 has 14 amino acids. CDR3 amino acids: CASKTGQKNQPQHF. The CDR3 DNA is TGTGCCAGCAAGACGGGACAGAAGAATCAGCCCCAGCATTTT.

The chain couples TRBV25-1 to TRBJ1-4; D is unresolved. The V gene lost 4 bases and the J gene lost 0 bases, with 15 bases spanning the gap. CDR3 length: 17 residues. The germline V gene has CDR1 MGHDK and CDR2 SYGVNS. CDR3 amino acids: CASSVSMRSPTNEKLFF. The DNA for the CDR3 is TGTGCCAGCAGTGTCAGCATGCGGTCTCCAACTAATGAAAAACTGTTTTTT.

The CDR3 DNA sequence: TGTGCCAGCAGTCTCCTCCGTAGCGGGAGAAACGATGAGCAGTTCTTC. It translates to CASSLLRSGRNDEQFF. V usage is TRBV27 and J usage is TRBJ2-1, with 9 nucleotides matching TRBD2. Trimming took 5 bases from V and 8 from J; bases not matched to a gene: 13. The germline gives CDR1 MNHEY, CDR2 SMNVEV (reference sequence). The CDR3 sequence is 16 residues long.

The genes are TRBV6-1 and TRBJ1-1; D perhaps matches TRBD1 (6 bases). The V gene lost 3 bases and the J gene lost 3 bases, with 14 bases spanning the gap. Germline CDR1 and CDR2: MNHNS and SASEGT. The CDR3 runs to 15 residues. CDR3 in amino acids: CASSERHRADTEAFF. The CDR3 coding sequence is TGTGCCAGCAGTGAGAGACACAGGGCGGACACTGAAGCTTTCTTT.

The sample holds one count of this clone. CDR3 bases: TGTGCCAGCAGCCCTGGCGGGACAGGTGGAGCTTTCTTT. It yields the protein CASSPGGTGGAFF. The rearrangement uses TRBV7-2 and TRBJ1-1; 8 bases agree with TRBD1. This CDR3 is built from 13 residues. With V trimmed by 5 bases and J by 10 bases, 9 bases remained unmatched. Per the germline V gene, CDR1 is SGHTA and CDR2 is FQGNSA.

This clone showed up just a few times. This sequence joins TRBV28 and TRBJ1-3; D not certain. Trimming pared 5 bases from V and 4 bases from J, leaving 9 bases between. The length of the CDR3 is 13 residues. CDR1 and CDR2 (germline): MDHEN, SYDVKM. The CDR3 here is CASSMVAGNTIYF. CDR3 DNA: TGTGCCAGCAGTATGGTGGCAGGAAACACCATATATTTT.

V and J are TRBV7-9 and TRBJ2-1; TRBD1 agrees at 7 bases. The germline V gene encodes CDR1 SEHNR and CDR2 FQNEAQ (reference sequence). The CDR3 is made up of 14 amino acids. J gave up 8 bases and V 8 bases, and 12 bases lay outside the gene matches. CDR3 region: CASALGQYEDEQFF. As DNA, the CDR3 is TGTGCCAGCGCATTGGGACAGTATGAGGATGAGCAGTTCTTC.

This chain joins TRBV7-9 and TRBJ2-1; D is possibly TRBD1 (6 bases). This CDR3 spans 17 amino acids. V lost 5 bases, J lost 7 bases, and 24 bases lay in between. Germline loops: CDR1 SEHNR, CDR2 FQNEAQ (reference sequence). The CDR3 is CASSPAVGTPLRNEQFF. CDR3 nucleotides: TGTGCCAGCAGCCCAGCCGTCGGGACACCTCTCAGGAATGAGCAGTTCTTC.

This rearrangement joins TRBV6-6 to TRBJ2-7; 10 bases fit TRBD1. The CDR3 is 16 amino acids. Germline V gives CDR1 MNHNY, CDR2 SVGAGI (reference sequence). V was clipped by 4 bases and J by 7 bases; unmatched bases: 13. CDR3 protein: CASSSLPGQGKYEQYF. The CDR3 DNA sequence: TGTGCCAGCAGTTCACTACCGGGACAGGGGAAGTATGAGCAGTACTTC.

The chain combines TRBV7-3 with TRBJ2-7; 13 bases align to TRBD2. From germline, CDR1 is SGHTA and CDR2 FQGTGA. The V segment lost 5 bases and the J segment 7 bases; nucleotides outside the gene matches: 8. The CDR3 is 15 residues long. CDR3 sequence (DNA): TGTGCCAGCAGCACCGGGACTAGCGGGACTCGGGAGCAGTACTTC. Protein product: CASSTGTSGTREQYF.

The chain's CDR3 is CASSPRGLSTGGYTF. The CDR3 DNA reads TGTGCCAGCAGCCCTCGGGGACTATCCACCGGTGGCTACACCTTC. The chain links TRBV9 to TRBJ1-2, with D perhaps matching TRBD1 (5 bases). The CDR3 spans 15 residues. Per the germline V gene, CDR1 is SGDLS and CDR2 is YYNGEE. Trimming took off 4 bases at V and 7 bases at J, with 20 bases between the two ends.

The V call is TRBV29-1, the J call TRBJ2-3; tentative D call: TRBD1 (7 bases). Germline lookup yields CDR1 SQVTM and CDR2 ANQGSEA. V gave up 6 bases and J gave up 14 bases, with 21 bases separating them. CDR3 length: 12 amino acids. The CDR3 DNA is TGCAGCGTCGCCGTGACAGGGCGGGGATGGTATTTT. Translated, it gives CSVAVTGRGWYF.

This clone has a single count. The sample holds other DNA sequences that translate to the same CDR3. DNA of the CDR3: TGCGCCAGCAGCTTGGTGGGAGGGCTCTCCTACAATGAGCAGTTCTTC. It yields the protein CASSLVGGLSYNEQFF. The chain combines TRBV5-1 with TRBJ2-1, with 7 bases aligning to TRBD2. V was pared by 0 bases and J by 0 bases, with 3 bases of the junction left unmatched. The CDR3 has 16 amino acids. Germline CDR1 SGHRS, CDR2 YFSETQ.

The chain is built from TRBV7-3 and TRBJ2-6; 8 positions agree with TRBD2. The CDR3 consists of 19 residues. In germline, CDR1 is SGHTA, CDR2 FQGTGA. V lost 0 bases, J lost 0 bases, and 7 bases stayed unmatched. Here the CDR3 DNA reads TGTGCCAGCAGCTTAACGAGTAGCGGGACCCTCTCTGGGGCCAACGTCCTGACTTTC. This sequence encodes CASSLTSSGTLSGANVLTF.

The rearrangement links TRBV9 to TRBJ2-1; 11 nucleotides align to TRBD2. The CDR3 contains 19 residues. Unmatched junction bases numbered 18, after V lost 3 bases and J lost 7 bases. Germline values: CDR1 SGDLS, CDR2 YYNGEE. DNA of the CDR3: TGTGCCAGCAGCGACGGACGGGCGGGGACCGCTAGCGGGAGGAATGAGCAGTTCTTC. It specifies CASSDGRAGTASGRNEQFF.

The J gene is TRBJ2-2, the V gene TRBV6-5; 8 bases are a match to TRBD2. V lost 6 bases, J lost 3 bases, and 6 bases stayed unmatched. The CDR3 is made up of 15 amino acids. Germline V CDR1 and CDR2: MNHEY, SVGAGI. CDR3 nucleotide sequence: TGTGCCAGCAGCCCCGGGGGGGGCTACACCGGGGAGCTGTTTTTT. This sequence encodes CASSPGGGYTGELFF.

The J gene is TRBJ2-7, the V gene TRBV7-2; 9 bases align to TRBD1. V was pared by 3 bases and J by 4 bases, with 10 bases of the junction left unmatched. This CDR3 is 16 amino acids long. Germline-derived CDR1 and CDR2 are SGHTA and FQGNSA. CDR3 in DNA: TGTGCCAGCAGCTTCGGGACAGGGCTAAACTCATACGAGCAGTACTTC. This sequence encodes CASSFGTGLNSYEQYF.

This clone was observed a handful of times. The gene calls are TRBV7-9 and TRBJ2-1; TRBD2 aligns across 12 bases. The CDR3 contains 17 residues. Germline assignment: CDR1 SEHNR and CDR2 FQNEAQ (reference sequence). The ends lost 1 base at V and 9 bases at J; junction bases unmatched: 10. DNA of the CDR3: TGTGCCAGCAGCTTAGGACTAGCGGGAGACCCGCGGTTTGAGCAGTTCTTC. Amino acids: CASSLGLAGDPRFEQFF.

This clone was seen just once. The V and J genes are TRBV19 and TRBJ2-1; the D gene is possibly TRBD1 (5 bases). Trimming cost V 2 bases and J 0 bases, with 8 bases left between them. The CDR3 extends over 15 amino acids. Germline CDR1 is LNHDA and CDR2 is SQIVND (reference sequence). In DNA, the CDR3 is TGTGCCAGTAGTATAAGGGGCCCCTCCTACAATGAGCAGTTCTTC. Translating it yields CASSIRGPSYNEQFF.

This clone was observed a few times. The rearrangement links TRBV6-2 or TRBV6-3 to TRBJ2-7, with TRBD2 matching 11 bases. The CDR3 has 16 residues. CDR1 MNHEY and CDR2 SVGEGT come from the germline V gene. The V segment lost 4 bases and the J segment 2 bases; nucleotides outside the gene matches: 7. CDR3 nucleotides: TGTGCCAGCAGTTGGGGACTAGCGGCCGTTCCCTACGAGCAGTACTTC. It encodes CASSWGLAAVPYEQYF.

This chain links TRBV30 with TRBJ1-2; D is undetermined. The V and J ends lost 4 bases and 2 bases respectively, with 11 bases between them. The CDR3 length is 13 residues. Germline CDR1 is GTSNPN and CDR2 is SVGIG (reference sequence). The chain's CDR3 is CAWTAMGNYGYTF. In DNA form, the CDR3 reads TGTGCCTGGACCGCGATGGGCAACTATGGCTACACCTTC.

The chain uses TRBV27 and TRBJ1-1; D is unclear. The CDR3 length is 12 residues. Trimming stripped 6 bases from V and 1 base from J, with 6 bases between. The germline V gene encodes CDR1 MNHEY and CDR2 SMNVEV (reference sequence). CDR3 nucleotides: TGTGCCAGCAGCCGGGGGAACACTGAAGCTTTCTTT. It is translated as CASSRGNTEAFF.

In this sample, this clone turned up a few times. The chain uses TRBV5-1 and TRBJ1-3; tentative D call: TRBD1 (6 bases). The V gene lost 0 bases and the J gene lost 0 bases, with 16 bases spanning the gap. The CDR3 extends over 18 amino acids. CDR1 SGHRS and CDR2 YFSETQ come from the germline V gene. CDR3 sequence reads: CASSLEGQSSPSGNTIYF. The CDR3 nucleotides read TGCGCCAGCAGCTTGGAAGGACAGAGTTCTCCCTCTGGAAACACCATATATTTT.

This clone was recorded a few times. The chain is built from TRBV7-3 and TRBJ2-2, with D perhaps matching TRBD2 (5 bases). Germline V gives CDR1 SGHTA, CDR2 FQGTGA. V dropped 7 bases and J dropped 2 bases, with 11 bases sitting between them. CDR3 size: 14 residues. CDR3 sequence (DNA): TGTGCCAGCAAGGAGGAGCCTAACACCGGGGAGCTGTTTTTT. It is translated as CASKEEPNTGELFF.